The clone carrying this T cell receptor (beta chain) was seen only a few times. The antigen is unknown. The data stem from a study of T cells after yellow fever vaccination. Whole-study context: SMART-Seq v4 Ultra Low Input prepared libraries from low-cell fractions. Study results and limitations: Most clones from primary vaccination were detected again post-booster (approximately 97% CD4, about 85% CD8).

UMIs and a universal primer site were added when TCR cDNA was made by 5'RACE template switching. TCRdb analysed the 5' RACE reads with MiXCR anew, one entry per CDR3 protein. The table records some 500,000 distinct CDR3 sequences, around an eighth of them present only once. In germline, CDR1 is SEHNR, CDR2 FQNEAQ (reference sequence). V lost 7 bases and J lost 0, with 13 bases in between. This CDR3 has 15 amino acids. This material consisted of PBMCs, taken on the day of the yellow fever booster vaccination. The TCR sequence derives from a man younger than 45 who received the YFV17D yellow fever vaccine. The rearrangement links TRBV7-9 to TRBJ2-1; D might be TRBD1 or TRBD2, each matching 6 bases. CDR3 sequence: CASKTGASSYNEQFF. In DNA, the CDR3 is TGTGCCAGCAAGACGGGGGCGAGCTCCTACAATGAGCAGTTCTTC.